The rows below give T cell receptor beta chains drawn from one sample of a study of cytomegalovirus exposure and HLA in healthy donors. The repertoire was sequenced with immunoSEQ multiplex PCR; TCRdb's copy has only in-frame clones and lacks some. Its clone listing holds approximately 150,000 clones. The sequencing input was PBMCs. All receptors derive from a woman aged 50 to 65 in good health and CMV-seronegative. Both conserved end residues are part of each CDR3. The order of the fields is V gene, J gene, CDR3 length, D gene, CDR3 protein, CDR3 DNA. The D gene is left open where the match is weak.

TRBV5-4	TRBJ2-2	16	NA	CASSLGLLSNTGELFF	TGTGCCAGCAGCTTGGGACTCCTGTCGAACACCGGGGAGCTGTTTTTT
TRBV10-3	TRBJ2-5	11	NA	CAISVGAAQYF	TGTGCCATCAGTGTAGGGGCAGCCCAGTACTTC
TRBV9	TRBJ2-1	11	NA	CASSKTGEQFF	TGTGCCAGCAGCAAAACGGGTGAGCAGTTCTTC
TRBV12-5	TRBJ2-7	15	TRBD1	CASGLGDSTNGEQYF	TGTGCTAGTGGTTTGGGGGACAGCACGAATGGGGAGCAGTACTTC
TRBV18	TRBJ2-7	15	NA	CASSPPTTGGREQYF	TGTGCCAGCTCACCACCAACGACAGGCGGACGCGAGCAGTACTTC
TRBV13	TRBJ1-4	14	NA	CASSQGGRFEKLFF	TGTGCCAGCAGCCAGGGAGGACGTTTTGAAAAACTGTTTTTT
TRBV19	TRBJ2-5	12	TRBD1	CASGPVQGARHF	TGTGCCAGTGGCCCTGTCCAGGGGGCTAGACACTTC
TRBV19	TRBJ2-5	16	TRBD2	CASSTVAGGLQETQYF	TGTGCCAGTAGTACTGTAGCGGGAGGACTCCAAGAGACCCAGTACTTC
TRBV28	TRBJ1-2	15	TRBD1	CASSLLDRVGYGYTF	TGTGCCAGCAGTTTATTGGACAGGGTGGGCTATGGCTACACCTTC
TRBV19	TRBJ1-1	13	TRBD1	CASSTGGHTEAFF	TGTGCCAGTAGTACAGGGGGTCACACTGAAGCTTTCTTT
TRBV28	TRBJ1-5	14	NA	CASSLPYSNQPQHF	TGTGCCAGCAGTTTACCGTATAGCAATCAGCCCCAGCATTTT
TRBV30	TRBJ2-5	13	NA	CAWSLGDQETQYF	TGTGCCTGGAGCTTAGGGGACCAAGAGACCCAGTACTTC
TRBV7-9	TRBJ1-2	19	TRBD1	CASSLGWGQGKVQNYGYTF	TGTGCCAGCAGCTTAGGATGGGGACAGGGGAAGGTTCAAAACTATGGCTACACCTTC
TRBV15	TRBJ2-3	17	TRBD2	CATSSDVGVYSGSTQYF	TGTGCCACCAGCAGTGACGTAGGAGTGTACAGCGGGAGTACGCAGTATTTT
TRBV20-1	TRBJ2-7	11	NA	CSARQGYEQYF	TGCAGTGCTAGACAGGGCTACGAGCAGTACTTC
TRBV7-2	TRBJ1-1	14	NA	CASTLGRQNTEAFF	TGTGCCAGCACCCTGGGGCGTCAGAACACTGAAGCTTTCTTT
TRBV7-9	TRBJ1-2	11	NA	CASSLNTGYTF	TGTGCCAGCAGCTTAAACACTGGCTACACCTTC
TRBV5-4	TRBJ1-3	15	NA	CASSLRGSSGNTIYF	TGTGCCAGCAGCCTGCGAGGCAGCTCTGGAAACACCATATATTTT
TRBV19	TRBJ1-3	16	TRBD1	CASSSADRGSGNTIYF	TGTGCCAGTAGTAGTGCGGACAGGGGTTCTGGAAACACCATATATTTT
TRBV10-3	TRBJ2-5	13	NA	CAISESQGETQYF	TGTGCCATCAGTGAGTCGCAGGGAGAGACCCAGTACTTC
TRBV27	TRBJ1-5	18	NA	CASSLTFPSMYSNQPQHF	TGTGCCAGCAGTCTGACTTTCCCCTCGATGTATAGCAATCAGCCCCAGCATTTT
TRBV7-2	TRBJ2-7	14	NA	CASSLVSTENEQYF	TGTGCCAGCAGCTTAGTTTCTACTGAGAACGAGCAGTACTTC
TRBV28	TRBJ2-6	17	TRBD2	CASRRLAGLSGANVLTF	TGTGCCAGCAGGCGACTAGCGGGCCTTTCTGGGGCCAACGTCCTGACTTTC
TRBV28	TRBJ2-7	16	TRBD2	CASSLWSRREGNEQYF	TGTGCCAGCAGTTTATGGAGTAGGAGGGAGGGAAACGAGCAGTACTTC
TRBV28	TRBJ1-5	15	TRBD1	CASSLPQGGNQPQHF	TGTGCCAGCAGTTTACCACAGGGGGGCAATCAGCCCCAGCATTTT